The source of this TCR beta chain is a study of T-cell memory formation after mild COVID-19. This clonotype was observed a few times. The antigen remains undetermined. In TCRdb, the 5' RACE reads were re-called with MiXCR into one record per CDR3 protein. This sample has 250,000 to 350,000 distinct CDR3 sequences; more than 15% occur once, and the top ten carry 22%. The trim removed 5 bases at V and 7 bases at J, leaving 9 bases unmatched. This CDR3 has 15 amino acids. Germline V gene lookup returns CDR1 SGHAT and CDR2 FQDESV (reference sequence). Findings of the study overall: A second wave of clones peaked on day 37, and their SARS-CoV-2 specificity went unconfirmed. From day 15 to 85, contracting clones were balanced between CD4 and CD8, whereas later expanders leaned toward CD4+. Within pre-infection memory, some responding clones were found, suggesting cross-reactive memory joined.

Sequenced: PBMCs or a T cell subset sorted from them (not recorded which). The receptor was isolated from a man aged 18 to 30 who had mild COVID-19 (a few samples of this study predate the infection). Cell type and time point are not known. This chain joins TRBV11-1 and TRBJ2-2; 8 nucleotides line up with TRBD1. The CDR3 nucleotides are TGTGCCAGCAGCACCGAAGGACAGGGCTTCGGGGAGCTGTTTTTT. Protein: CASSTEGQGFGELFF.